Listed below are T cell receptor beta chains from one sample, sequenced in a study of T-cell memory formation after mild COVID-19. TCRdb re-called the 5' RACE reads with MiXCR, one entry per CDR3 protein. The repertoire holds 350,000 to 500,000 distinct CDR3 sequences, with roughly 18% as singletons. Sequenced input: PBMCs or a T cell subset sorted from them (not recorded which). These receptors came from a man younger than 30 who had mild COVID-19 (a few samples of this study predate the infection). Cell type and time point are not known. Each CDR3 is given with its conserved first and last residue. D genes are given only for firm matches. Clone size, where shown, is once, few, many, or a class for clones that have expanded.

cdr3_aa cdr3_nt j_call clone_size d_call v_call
CASSQEQEGTQYF TGTGCCAGCAGCCAAGAACAGGAGGGGACCCAGTACTTC TRBJ2-5 few . TRBV14
CASRLAGGATDTQYF TGTGCCAGCCGTCTTGCGGGGGGGGCGACAGATACGCAGTATTTT TRBJ2-3 . TRBD2 TRBV7-2
CASSLALGTKEETQYF TGTGCCAGCAGCTTGGCTTTAGGGACTAAAGAAGAGACCCAGTACTTC TRBJ2-5 few TRBD2 TRBV5-4
CASSQEVRGALEQYF TGCGCCAGCAGCCAAGAAGTCCGTGGGGCGTTGGAGCAGTACTTC TRBJ2-7 . . TRBV4-3
CASSGAKKETQYF TGTGCCAGCAGCGGGGCCAAAAAAGAGACCCAGTACTTC TRBJ2-5 many . TRBV7-2
CASSQDLGITEAFF TGCGCCAGCAGCCAAGATCTGGGGATAACTGAAGCTTTCTTT TRBJ1-1 few . TRBV4-1
CASRKGGRADTQYF TGTGCCAGCAGAAAAGGGGGTAGGGCAGATACGCAGTATTTT TRBJ2-3 few . TRBV6-5
CASSPGQGLITGELFF TGTGCCAGCAGCCCCGGACAGGGGTTGATCACCGGGGAGCTGTTTTTT TRBJ2-2 many TRBD1 TRBV3-1
CSAGGGFLNIQYF TGCAGTGCAGGGGGGGGGTTTCTAAACATTCAGTACTTC TRBJ2-4 many . TRBV20-1
CAISPDRTYEQYF TGTGCCATCAGTCCGGACAGGACCTACGAGCAGTACTTC TRBJ2-7 . TRBD1 TRBV10-3
CSVGTDFYGYTF TGCAGCGTTGGGACAGACTTCTATGGCTACACCTTC TRBJ1-2 few . TRBV29-1
CASSETGTGKGSPLHF TGTGCCAGCAGCGAAACCGGGACAGGGAAGGGTTCACCCCTCCACTTT TRBJ1-6 . TRBD1 TRBV7-3
CASSARTGTGELFF TGTGCCAGCAGCGCCCGGACTGGCACCGGGGAGCTGTTTTTT TRBJ2-2 . . TRBV11-2
CSAKTGRGAEAFF TGCAGTGCTAAGACAGGGCGGGGCGCTGAAGCTTTCTTT TRBJ1-1 few TRBD1 TRBV20-1
CASSYPGDDIQYF TGCGCCAGCAGCTATCCTGGTGATGACATTCAGTACTTC TRBJ2-4 many . TRBV5-1
CASSLAGRGGGEQFF TGTGCCAGCAGCTTAGCCGGTCGAGGGGGCGGTGAGCAGTTCTTC TRBJ2-1 few TRBD1 TRBV7-6
CASSVAGRGTYNEQFF TGTGCCAGCAGCGTAGCAGGGAGGGGGACCTACAATGAGCAGTTCTTC TRBJ2-1 few . TRBV9
CASSLDSGLYTGELFF TGTGCCAGCAGCCTAGACAGCGGACTCTACACCGGGGAGCTGTTTTTT TRBJ2-2 . . TRBV7-2
CASSSIDGEGRGNEQFF TGTGCCAGCAGCTCAATCGACGGGGAGGGTCGGGGCAATGAGCAGTTCTTC TRBJ2-1 many TRBD2 TRBV7-9
CSVGRQGRPDTQYF TGCAGCGTTGGCCGACAGGGACGGCCAGATACGCAGTATTTT TRBJ2-3 few TRBD1 TRBV29-1
CASSLTRDNEQFF TGTGCCAGCAGTTTAACCCGAGACAATGAGCAGTTCTTC TRBJ2-1 many . TRBV12-3/TRBV12-4
CASSKRAKGTGELFF TGTGCCAGCAGTAAGAGGGCCAAGGGCACCGGGGAGCTGTTTTTT TRBJ2-2 . . TRBV12-3/TRBV12-4
CASSLQRGETQYF TGTGCCAGTAGTTTACAGAGGGGAGAGACCCAGTACTTC TRBJ2-5 . . TRBV19
CASSSPGQGGDEQYF TGCGCCAGCAGCTCCCCTGGACAGGGGGGGGACGAGCAGTACTTC TRBJ2-7 few TRBD1 TRBV5-1
CASSPQPLEETQYF TGTGCCAGCAGCCCACAGCCCCTCGAAGAGACCCAGTACTTC TRBJ2-5 few . TRBV7-6
CASSDREIQETQYF TGTGCCAGCAGCGACAGGGAAATACAAGAGACCCAGTACTTC TRBJ2-5 . TRBD1 TRBV7-9
CATRDRGTEAFF TGTGCCACAAGGGACCGTGGGACTGAAGCTTTCTTT TRBJ1-1 few . TRBV10-3
CASSQAGTGGTEAFF TGCGCCAGCAGCCAAGCCGGGACAGGGGGCACTGAAGCTTTCTTT TRBJ1-1 . TRBD1 TRBV4-3
CASSGGGNYNSPLHF TGTGCCAGCAGTGGCGGCGGGAATTACAATTCACCCCTCCACTTT TRBJ1-6 few . TRBV2
CASSLESQAKNIQYF TGTGCCAGCAGCTTAGAGAGTCAAGCCAAAAACATTCAGTACTTC TRBJ2-4 . . TRBV7-9
CASSGIGTGWTDTKYF TGTGCCAGCAGTGGAATCGGGACAGGGTGGACGGATACGAAGTATTTT TRBJ2-3 . TRBD1 TRBV27